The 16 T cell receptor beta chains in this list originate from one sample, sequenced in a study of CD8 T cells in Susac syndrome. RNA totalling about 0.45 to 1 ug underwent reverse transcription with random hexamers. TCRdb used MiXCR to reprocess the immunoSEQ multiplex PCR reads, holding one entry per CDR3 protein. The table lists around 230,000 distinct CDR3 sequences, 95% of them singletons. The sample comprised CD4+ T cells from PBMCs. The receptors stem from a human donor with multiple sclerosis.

The CDR3 is CASTVAGGRGSEQYF. The CDR3 DNA reads as TGCGCCAGCACGGTAGCGGGAGGCCGAGGATCCGAGCAGTACTTC. The chain has TRBV5-1 and TRBJ2-7; 10 bases match TRBD2. The CDR3 has 15 residues. V shed 6 bases, J shed 6 bases, and the junction held 12 bases outside the gene matches. From germline, CDR1 is SGHRS and CDR2 YFSETQ.

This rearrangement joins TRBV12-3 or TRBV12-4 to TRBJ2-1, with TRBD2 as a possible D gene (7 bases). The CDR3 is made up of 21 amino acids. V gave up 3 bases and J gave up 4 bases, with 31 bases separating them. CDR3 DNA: TGTGCCAGCAGTTTGTCGACCGTCCTCGGGCGGGGGCGATTACCTTACAATGAGCAGTTCTTC. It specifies CASSLSTVLGRGRLPYNEQFF.

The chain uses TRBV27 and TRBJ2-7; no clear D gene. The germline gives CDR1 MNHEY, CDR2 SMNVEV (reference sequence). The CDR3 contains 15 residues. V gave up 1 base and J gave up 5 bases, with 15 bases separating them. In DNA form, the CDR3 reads TGTGCCAGCAGTTTATTCGACGGACGGTACAACGAGCAGTACTTC. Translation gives CASSLFDGRYNEQYF.

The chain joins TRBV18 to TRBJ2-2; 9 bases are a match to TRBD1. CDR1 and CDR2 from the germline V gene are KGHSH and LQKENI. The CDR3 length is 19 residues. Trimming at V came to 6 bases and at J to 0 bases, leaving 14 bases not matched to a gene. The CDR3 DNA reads TGTGCCAGCTCGGCAAGGGGGACAGGGCTGTTCGCGAACACCGGGGAGCTGTTTTTT. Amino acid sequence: CASSARGTGLFANTGELFF.

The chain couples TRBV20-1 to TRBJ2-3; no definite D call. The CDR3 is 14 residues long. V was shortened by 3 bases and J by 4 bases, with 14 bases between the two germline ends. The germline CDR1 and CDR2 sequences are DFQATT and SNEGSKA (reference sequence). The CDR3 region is CSARRLAGADTQYF. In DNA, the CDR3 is TGCAGTGCTAGGCGGTTGGCCGGAGCAGATACGCAGTATTTT.

The CDR3 reads CASSQTGTGGNEQYF. The CDR3 bases are TGTGCCAGCAGCCAAACCGGGACAGGGGGCAATGAGCAGTACTTC. The chain combines TRBV3-1 with TRBJ2-7; 12 bases match TRBD1. This CDR3 comprises 15 residues. V trimming: 2 bases; J trimming: 7 bases; junction bases outside the gene matches: 6. Germline V gives CDR1 LGHDT, CDR2 YNNKEL (reference sequence).

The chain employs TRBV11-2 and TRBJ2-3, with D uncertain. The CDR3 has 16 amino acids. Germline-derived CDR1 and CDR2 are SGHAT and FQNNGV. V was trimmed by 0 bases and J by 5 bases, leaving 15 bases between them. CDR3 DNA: TGTGCCAGCAGCTTAGATCCGGTACAGTTGGGAGATACGCAGTATTTT. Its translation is CASSLDPVQLGDTQYF.

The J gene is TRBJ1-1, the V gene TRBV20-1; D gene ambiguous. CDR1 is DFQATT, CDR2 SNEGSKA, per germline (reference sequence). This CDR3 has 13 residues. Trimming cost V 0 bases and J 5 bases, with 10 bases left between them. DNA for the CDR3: TGCAGTGCTAGAGATATGCGGAGAACTGAAGCTTTCTTT. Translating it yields CSARDMRRTEAFF.

CDR3 loop: CASSFDSGFGNTDTQYF. The CDR3 nucleotides are TGTGCCAGCAGCTTCGATAGTGGTTTTGGTAACACAGATACGCAGTATTTT. The V and J genes are TRBV11-2 and TRBJ2-3, with D uncertain. Trimming left V 3 bases short and J 2 bases short, with 18 bases between. The CDR3 sequence is 17 residues long. Germline V gene sequence: CDR1 SGHAT, CDR2 FQNNGV.

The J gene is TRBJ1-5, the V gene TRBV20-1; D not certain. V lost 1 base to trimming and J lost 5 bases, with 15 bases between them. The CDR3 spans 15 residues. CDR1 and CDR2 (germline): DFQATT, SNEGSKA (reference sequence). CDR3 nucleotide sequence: TGCAGTGCTAGAGGTTCTCGGGAAGATCATCAGCCCCAGCATTTT. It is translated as CSARGSREDHQPQHF.

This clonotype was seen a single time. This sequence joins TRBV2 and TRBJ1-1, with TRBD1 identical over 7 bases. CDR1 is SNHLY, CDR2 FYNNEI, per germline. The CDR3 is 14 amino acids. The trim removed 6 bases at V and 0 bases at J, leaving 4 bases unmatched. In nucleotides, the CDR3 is TGTGCCAGCAGACCTCAGGGGGTGAACACTGAAGCTTTCTTT. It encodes CASRPQGVNTEAFF.

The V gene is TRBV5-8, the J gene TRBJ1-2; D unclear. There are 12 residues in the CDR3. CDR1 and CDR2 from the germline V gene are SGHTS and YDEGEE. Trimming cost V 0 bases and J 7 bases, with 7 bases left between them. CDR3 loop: CASSLVFGGYTF. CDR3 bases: TGTGCCAGCAGCTTGGTATTCGGTGGCTACACCTTC.

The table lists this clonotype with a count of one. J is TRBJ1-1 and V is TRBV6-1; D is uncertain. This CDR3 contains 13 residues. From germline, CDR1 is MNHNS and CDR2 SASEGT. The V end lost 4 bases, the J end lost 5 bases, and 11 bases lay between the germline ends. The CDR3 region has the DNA TGTGCCAGCAGTGGGATGGGCTGGACTGAAGCTTTCTTT. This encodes CASSGMGWTEAFF.

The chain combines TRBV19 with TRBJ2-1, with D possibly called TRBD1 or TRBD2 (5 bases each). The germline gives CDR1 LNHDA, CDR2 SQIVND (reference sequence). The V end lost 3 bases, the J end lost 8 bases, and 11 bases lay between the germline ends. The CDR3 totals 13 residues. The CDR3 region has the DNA TGTGCCAGTAGTATGGGGGACGGCGATGAGCAGTTCTTC. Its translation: CASSMGDGDEQFF.

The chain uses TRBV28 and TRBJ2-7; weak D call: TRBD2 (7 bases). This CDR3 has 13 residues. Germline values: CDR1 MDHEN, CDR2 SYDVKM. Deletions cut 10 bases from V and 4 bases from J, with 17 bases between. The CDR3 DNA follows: TGTGCCACCCGGAGGGCGGGGGCGTACGAGCAGTACTTC. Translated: CATRRAGAYEQYF.

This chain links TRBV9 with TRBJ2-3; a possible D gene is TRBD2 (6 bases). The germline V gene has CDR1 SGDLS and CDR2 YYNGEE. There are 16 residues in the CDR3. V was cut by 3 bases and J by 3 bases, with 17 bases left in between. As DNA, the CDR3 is TGTGCCAGCAGCGCTCAAGGGACTCCCAAGACAGATACGCAGTATTTT. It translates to CASSAQGTPKTDTQYF.